These T cell receptor beta chains were read from a single sample in a study of radiation and T cells in renal cell carcinoma. The table came from immunoSEQ multiplex PCR; TCRdb's copy has only in-frame clones and leaves some out. The repertoire has some 150,000 clones, 86% of them found once; the top ten carry around 17%. The sequenced sample was blood, obtained from a patient whose treatment included radiotherapy and nephrectomy. These TCRs come from a woman aged 50 to 60 with renal cell carcinoma. Both conserved end residues are part of each CDR3.

J gene: TRBJ1-4; V gene: TRBV5-1; CDR3 protein: CASSLRSATNEKLFF
J gene: TRBJ2-7; V gene: TRBV9; CDR3 protein: CASSVGGASSVYEQYF
J gene: TRBJ2-3; V gene: TRBV7-2; CDR3 protein: CASSPGGGGFGGATQYF
J gene: TRBJ2-3; V gene: TRBV5-6; CDR3 protein: CASSLDGGGTDTQYF
J gene: TRBJ2-5; V gene: TRBV2; CDR3 protein: CASSAAQLGWGNQETQYF
J gene: TRBJ1-2; V gene: TRBV19; CDR3 protein: CASSIAGTGNYGYTF
J gene: TRBJ1-2; V gene: TRBV19; CDR3 protein: CASSIIGDGYTF
J gene: TRBJ1-5; V gene: TRBV27; CDR3 protein: CASSLDFNQPQHF
J gene: TRBJ1-5; V gene: TRBV12-5; CDR3 protein: CASGLVPGQPQHF
J gene: TRBJ1-4; V gene: TRBV7-2; CDR3 protein: CASSSPPGQGNEKLFF
J gene: TRBJ2-6; V gene: TRBV5-4; CDR3 protein: CASSARDREVWANVLTF
J gene: TRBJ2-7; V gene: TRBV28; CDR3 protein: CASSFVSGAAYEQYF
J gene: TRBJ2-1; V gene: TRBV29-1; CDR3 protein: CSVDRGNEQFF
J gene: TRBJ2-7; V gene: TRBV5-8; CDR3 protein: CASSLVLMGGEQYF
J gene: TRBJ1-1; V gene: TRBV19; CDR3 protein: CASTTGLNTEAFF
J gene: TRBJ1-2; V gene: TRBV11-2; CDR3 protein: CASSFGEGHDGYTF
J gene: TRBJ2-1; V gene: TRBV7-2; CDR3 protein: CASSALPEQFF
J gene: TRBJ1-5; V gene: TRBV6-5; CDR3 protein: CAGQGGNQPQHF
J gene: TRBJ1-1; V gene: TRBV28; CDR3 protein: CATALSNTEAFF
J gene: TRBJ1-1; V gene: TRBV5-4; CDR3 protein: CASSREPEAFF
J gene: TRBJ2-4; V gene: TRBV6-1; CDR3 protein: CASRGLAGNIQYF
J gene: TRBJ1-2; V gene: TRBV29-1; CDR3 protein: CSVEEWPVNYGYTF
J gene: TRBJ2-5; V gene: TRBV9; CDR3 protein: CASSGGGQETQYF
J gene: TRBJ2-7; V gene: TRBV11-3; CDR3 protein: CASSSEDRHEQYF
J gene: TRBJ2-7; V gene: TRBV5-4; CDR3 protein: CASSQDPRDGEQYF
J gene: TRBJ2-1; V gene: TRBV9; CDR3 protein: CASSVDQRANNEQFF
J gene: TRBJ2-1; V gene: TRBV5-8; CDR3 protein: CASSLSNEQFF
J gene: TRBJ2-7; V gene: TRBV2; CDR3 protein: CASSLLQVYEQYF
J gene: TRBJ1-1; V gene: TRBV6-1; CDR3 protein: CASSGRTGKEAEAFF
J gene: TRBJ2-5; V gene: TRBV30; CDR3 protein: CARISGVGEQYF
J gene: TRBJ2-3; V gene: TRBV28; CDR3 protein: CASSSQRGATDTQYF
J gene: TRBJ2-6; V gene: TRBV6-5; CDR3 protein: CASSYGQLSGANVLTF
J gene: TRBJ1-2; V gene: TRBV5-4; CDR3 protein: CASSLGGPGQADYGYTF